Presented here are 31 T cell receptor beta chains from one specimen sequenced in a study of radiation and T cells in renal cell carcinoma. Noted time point: blood 2 weeks post-SBRT. As for treatment: 15 Gy SBRT to primary tumor, nephrectomy 4 weeks later. Sequenced by immunoSEQ multiplex PCR; TCRdb stores in-frame clones only, minus some. This table holds 100,000 to 150,000 clones, around nine tenths found once. The sequenced sample was blood, obtained from a patient whose treatment included radiotherapy and nephrectomy. Source of these receptors: a woman in her seventies with renal cell carcinoma.

This clone was detected only once. This chain links TRBV6-5 with TRBJ2-1; D is uncertain. The CDR3 has 12 residues. The germline V and J ends were trimmed by 5 bases and 6 bases, with 8 bases remaining between them. Germline V gives CDR1 MNHEY, CDR2 SVGAGI. The CDR3 nucleotides are TGTGCCAGCAGTGGGCAACCCAATGAGCAGTTCTTC. It is translated as CASSGQPNEQFF.

The sample holds one count of this clone. The V and J genes are TRBV6-5 and TRBJ1-1, with D possibly TRBD1 on 6 matching bases. The CDR3 runs 15 residues. The germline V gene encodes CDR1 MNHEY and CDR2 SVGAGI. V gave up 2 bases and J gave up 1 base, with 11 bases separating them. The CDR3 nucleotides read TGTGCCAGCAGTTACGGACAGCTCCCGAACACTGAAGCTTTCTTT. Protein sequence: CASSYGQLPNTEAFF.

This clone showed up just a few times. V is TRBV28 and J is TRBJ1-5, with D unclear. Germline values: CDR1 MDHEN, CDR2 SYDVKM. Trimming removed 6 bases from V and 7 bases from J, with 13 bases in between. This CDR3 is 13 amino acids long. As DNA, the CDR3 is TGTGCCAGCAGGGGTAGAAGAACCCAGCCCCAGCATTTT. Translating it yields CASRGRRTQPQHF.

This clone has only one observation. This chain joins TRBV5-7 and TRBJ1-2, with 8 bases fitting TRBD1. TRBV5-7 is an ORF for which the function is uncertain. V dropped 4 bases and J dropped 2; count of bases not matched to a gene: 4. The CDR3 spans 14 residues. CDR3 nucleotides: TGTGCCAGCAGCCCGACAGGGGTCAACTATGGCTACACCTTC. Translation: CASSPTGVNYGYTF.

This clone occurred once. DNA of the CDR3: TGCGCCAGCAGCTTTGGACAGGGGACTCAGCCCCAGCATTTT. Its protein is CASSFGQGTQPQHF. This chain uses TRBV4-3 with TRBJ1-5; 9 nucleotides match TRBD1. Germline lookup yields CDR1 LGHNA and CDR2 YSLEER. There are 14 residues in the CDR3. V lost 5 bases, J lost 6 bases, and 5 bases stayed unmatched.

The chain carries TRBV2 and TRBJ1-1, with 9 bases that match TRBD1. The V gene end was trimmed by 5 bases and the J gene end by 4 bases; junction bases not matched to a gene: 8. Germline values: CDR1 SNHLY, CDR2 FYNNEI. CDR3 length: 15 amino acids. The CDR3 sequence is CASSTGTGLGTEAFF. The CDR3 nucleotides read TGTGCCAGCAGTACCGGGACAGGGCTGGGCACTGAAGCTTTCTTT. The full variable domain, rest sourced from reference TRBV2 and TRBJ1-1, is EPEVTQTPSHQVTQMGQEVILRCVPISNHLYFYWYRQILGQKVEFLVSFYNNEISEKSEIFDDQFSVERPDGSNFTLKIRSTKLEDSAMYFCASSTGTGLGTEAFFGQGTRLTVV.

The chain uses TRBV2 and TRBJ1-3; D might be TRBD1 (5 bases). Deletions cut 4 bases from V and 11 bases from J, with 15 bases between. The CDR3 loop spans 13 amino acids. From germline, CDR1 is SNHLY and CDR2 FYNNEI. The CDR3 nucleotides read TGTGCCAGCAGTGGGGGATTAGGGGACTCCATATATTTT. This codes for CASSGGLGDSIYF.

This chain joins TRBV19 and TRBJ1-5; 9 bases match TRBD1. V lost 6 bases and J lost 7; bases outside the gene matches: 4. Germline loops: CDR1 LNHDA, CDR2 SQIVND (reference sequence). The CDR3 extends over 13 amino acids. CDR3 protein: CASRRQGGQPQHF. DNA for the CDR3: TGTGCCAGTAGGAGACAGGGGGGACAGCCCCAGCATTTT.

This chain uses TRBV7-2 with TRBJ2-7; D unclear. Germline V CDR1 and CDR2: SGHTA, FQGNSA. CDR3 length equals 15 residues. V dropped 7 bases and J dropped 2 bases, with 18 bases sitting between them. The CDR3 spells CASTRRVGQTYEQYF. Written as DNA, the CDR3 is TGTGCCAGCACCAGGAGAGTGGGTCAAACCTACGAGCAGTACTTC.

The DNA for the CDR3 is TGTGCCTGGGGGGACGGAAAAAATCAGCCCCAGCATTTT. Protein product: CAWGDGKNQPQHF. The chain carries TRBV30 and TRBJ1-5, with a possible D match to TRBD1 (5 bases). Germline CDR1 reads GTSNPN; CDR2 reads SVGIG (reference sequence). The CDR3 is made up of 13 amino acids. Deletions cut 5 bases from V and 4 bases from J, with 12 bases between.

The chain recombines TRBV2 with TRBJ1-2; unclear D gene. There are 13 residues in the CDR3. Germline V lookup: CDR1 SNHLY, CDR2 FYNNEI. The V gene lost 5 bases and the J gene lost 5 bases, with 12 bases spanning the gap. The chain's CDR3 is CASSSAGNYGYTF. Here the CDR3 DNA reads TGTGCCAGCAGTTCCGCCGGGAATTATGGCTACACCTTC.

This clone was found once. The V call is TRBV7-9, the J call TRBJ1-2; TRBD1 aligns across 9 bases. This CDR3 comprises 16 residues. Trimming removed 5 bases from V and 4 bases from J; junction bases left unmatched: 11. Germline values: CDR1 SEHNR, CDR2 FQNEAQ (reference sequence). In DNA form, the CDR3 reads TGTGCCAGCAGCCAACCCCGGACAGGGGATCCCTATGGCTACACCTTC. Translating gives CASSQPRTGDPYGYTF.

The chain couples TRBV19 to TRBJ1-3; D ambiguous. The ends were cut back, 7 bases at V and 0 bases at J, with 16 bases in the middle. CDR1 and CDR2 from the germline V gene are LNHDA and SQIVND (reference sequence). This CDR3 comprises 16 residues. CDR3 sequence (DNA): TGTGCCAGTACTTTGACCGCTATTCCCTCTGGAAACACCATATATTTT. Translated, it gives CASTLTAIPSGNTIYF.

The chain links TRBV11-2 to TRBJ2-7; possible D gene TRBD1, 5 bases. Germline CDR1 is SGHAT and CDR2 is FQNNGV. CDR3 length equals 13 residues. The V end was cut by 5 bases, the J end by 6 bases, with 14 bases between. CDR3 nucleotide sequence: TGTGCCAGCAGCGCAGGGTCCCAAGGCGAGCAGTACTTC. It yields the protein CASSAGSQGEQYF.

This CDR3 is CASSSIPGTPKGNTIYF. The DNA of the CDR3 is TGTGCCAGTAGTTCGATCCCCGGGACACCAAAAGGAAACACCATATATTTT. The V and J genes are TRBV19 and TRBJ1-3; possible D gene TRBD1, 6 bases. Looked up from germline, CDR1 is LNHDA and CDR2 is SQIVND (reference sequence). This CDR3 is built from 17 residues. Trimming took off 5 bases at V and 4 bases at J, with 21 bases between the two ends. The full variable domain, completed using reference TRBV19 and TRBJ1-3, is DGGITQSPKYLFRKEGQNVTLSCEQNLNHDAMYWYRQDPGQGLRLIYYSQIVNDFQKGDIAEGYSVSREKKESFPLTVTSAQKNPTAFYLCASSSIPGTPKGNTIYFGEGSWLTVV.

The chain links TRBV5-4 to TRBJ1-2, with D maybe TRBD1 (5 bases). The CDR3 is 14 residues long. Trimming stripped 4 bases from V and 4 bases from J, with 14 bases between. Germline loops: CDR1 SGHNT, CDR2 YYREEE (reference sequence). DNA for the CDR3: TGTGCCAGCAGCCAACAGTGGGGGTCCTATGGCTACACCTTC. Translation: CASSQQWGSYGYTF.

The chain joins TRBV5-1 to TRBJ1-2; D possibly corresponds to TRBD1 (6 bases). CDR1 is SGHRS and CDR2 is YFSETQ in the germline V gene. The CDR3 is made up of 15 amino acids. The V end was cut by 1 base, the J end by 4 bases, with 14 bases between. CDR3 loop: CASSLQSGASYGYTF. CDR3 DNA sequence: TGCGCCAGCAGCTTGCAGTCAGGGGCTTCCTATGGCTACACCTTC.

The V gene is TRBV7-2, the J gene TRBJ1-2, with TRBD1 matching over 7 bases. J was trimmed by 5 bases and V by 0 bases; bases with no gene match: 12. CDR3 length: 17 residues. Per the germline V gene, CDR1 is SGHTA and CDR2 is FQGNSA. The CDR3 protein is CASSLAGDHRGGYGYTF. CDR3 in DNA: TGTGCCAGCAGCTTAGCGGGGGATCACAGGGGAGGATATGGCTACACCTTC.

The gene calls are TRBV4-1 and TRBJ1-1; D perhaps matches TRBD1 (5 bases). Germline-derived CDR1 and CDR2 are MGHRA and YSYEKL. The CDR3 runs to 14 residues. Deletions cut 5 bases from V and 1 base from J, with 11 bases between. The CDR3 is CASSAGRGNTEAFF. CDR3 DNA: TGCGCCAGCAGCGCAGGTAGGGGGAACACTGAAGCTTTCTTT.

The V and J genes are TRBV9 and TRBJ2-5; TRBD2 is a possible D gene (7 bases). This CDR3 is 14 amino acids long. Germline V gives CDR1 SGDLS, CDR2 YYNGEE. V was cut by 5 bases and J by 5 bases, with 16 bases left in between. This chain's CDR3 is CASSTSSGGETQYF. CDR3 coding DNA: TGTGCCAGCAGTACGTCATCGGGGGGCGAGACCCAGTACTTC.

The V call is TRBV5-4, the J call TRBJ1-1; D perhaps matches TRBD1 (6 bases). The germline CDR1 and CDR2 sequences are SGHNT and YYREEE (reference sequence). This CDR3 spans 14 amino acids. V was cut by 0 bases and J by 6 bases, with 12 bases left in between. The CDR3 DNA reads as TGTGCCAGCAGCTTGGAGGGGGGGCAGGCTGAAGCTTTCTTT. It encodes CASSLEGGQAEAFF.

This clone was observed once. The rearrangement joins TRBV4-3 to TRBJ2-7; 9 nucleotides agree with TRBD1. Germline-derived CDR1 and CDR2 are LGHNA and YSLEER. With V trimmed by 3 bases and J by 5 bases, 8 bases remained unmatched. The CDR3 is 15 amino acids. The CDR3 is CASSQTGTGFHEQYF. The CDR3 region has the DNA TGCGCCAGCAGCCAGACCGGGACAGGGTTCCACGAGCAGTACTTC.

The CDR3, as DNA: TGTGCCAGCACTCGGACTGAGAACACCGGGGAGCTGTTTTTT. Encoded protein: CASTRTENTGELFF. The genes are TRBV2 and TRBJ2-2; possibly TRBD2 for D (5 bases). This CDR3 has 14 amino acids. The V gene's germline CDR1 is SNHLY and CDR2 FYNNEI. The V gene lost 7 bases and the J gene lost 1 base, with 10 bases spanning the gap. Using reference TRBV2 and TRBJ2-2 for the parts outside the CDR3, the full variable domain is EPEVTQTPSHQVTQMGQEVILRCVPISNHLYFYWYRQILGQKVEFLVSFYNNEISEKSEIFDDQFSVERPDGSNFTLKIRSTKLEDSAMYFCASTRTENTGELFFGEGSRLTVL.

The chain is built from TRBV5-4 and TRBJ2-1; 9 bases map to TRBD2. CDR1 and CDR2 from the germline V gene are SGHNT and YYREEE (reference sequence). Losses at the gene ends were 0 bases for V and 8 bases for J; bases not matched to a gene: 6. There are 15 residues in the CDR3. CDR3 loop: CASSLAAGGGDEQFF. In DNA, the CDR3 is TGTGCCAGCAGCTTGGCGGCGGGGGGGGGCGATGAGCAGTTCTTC.

The J gene is TRBJ1-5, the V gene TRBV19, with D perhaps TRBD1 (5 bases). CDR3 size: 14 residues. The germline V gene has CDR1 LNHDA and CDR2 SQIVND (reference sequence). V lost 5 bases and J lost 4, with 12 bases in between. The CDR3 loop reads CASSLGPGNQPQHF. The CDR3 DNA reads TGTGCCAGTAGTCTGGGGCCAGGGAATCAGCCCCAGCATTTT.

V and J are TRBV6-1 and TRBJ1-2; the match to TRBD1 covers 8 bases. From germline, CDR1 is MNHNS and CDR2 SASEGT. Unmatched junction bases numbered 2, after V lost 5 bases and J lost 0 bases. CDR3 length: 14 residues. CDR3 DNA: TGTGCCAGCAGTTCGACAGGGGCTAACTATGGCTACACCTTC. Protein: CASSSTGANYGYTF.

The V call is TRBV5-1, the J call TRBJ2-5; D unclear. Germline V gene data show CDR1 as SGHRS and CDR2 as YFSETQ. This CDR3 region has 16 residues. Trimming removed 1 base at V and 5 bases at J, with 18 bases between. This chain's CDR3 is CASSLLLRPGGETQYF. The CDR3 bases are TGCGCCAGCAGCTTGCTGCTTCGTCCTGGTGGGGAGACCCAGTACTTC.

The chain is built from TRBV2 and TRBJ2-2, with 8 positions matching TRBD1. The ends lost 8 bases at V and 4 bases at J; junction bases unmatched: 9. This CDR3 comprises 15 residues. Germline CDR1 is SNHLY and CDR2 is FYNNEI. CDR3 DNA sequence: TGTGCCAGCGGAGGACAGGGAACGGCCACCGGGGAGCTGTTTTTT. It is translated as CASGGQGTATGELFF. The whole variable domain, remainder taken from reference TRBV2 and TRBJ2-2, is EPEVTQTPSHQVTQMGQEVILRCVPISNHLYFYWYRQILGQKVEFLVSFYNNEISEKSEIFDDQFSVERPDGSNFTLKIRSTKLEDSAMYFCASGGQGTATGELFFGEGSRLTVL.

The chain is built from TRBV5-8 and TRBJ1-2; D unresolved. Trimming cost V 1 base and J 9 bases, with 1 base left between them. The CDR3 runs to 9 residues. Looked up from germline, CDR1 is SGHTS and CDR2 is YDEGEE. CDR3 region: CASSLRYTF. The CDR3 DNA sequence: TGTGCCAGCAGCTTGCGCTACACCTTC.

The chain combines TRBV19 with TRBJ1-2; tentatively, D is TRBD1 (6 bases). Germline lookup yields CDR1 LNHDA and CDR2 SQIVND (reference sequence). The V end lost 3 bases, the J end lost 7 bases, and 15 bases lay between the germline ends. The CDR3 extends over 14 amino acids. DNA of the CDR3: TGTGCCAGTAGTATGGGGGGCAGCCTTACTGGCTACACCTTC. Protein sequence: CASSMGGSLTGYTF.

The gene calls are TRBV5-6 and TRBJ1-6; D unresolved. The germline gives CDR1 SGHDT, CDR2 YYEEEE. V was shortened by 0 bases and J by 12 bases, with 13 bases between the two germline ends. There are 14 residues in the CDR3. The CDR3 region is CASSLGQVVGPLHF. CDR3 DNA: TGTGCCAGCAGCTTGGGTCAGGTGGTCGGACCCCTCCACTTT.